One and the same sample provided the 6 T cell receptor beta chains below, sequenced in a study of blood T cell repertoires in COVID-19. The assay was immunoSEQ multiplex PCR, and TCRdb's table has in-frame clones only and misses some. The repertoire includes tens of thousands of clones, roughly 85% of them detected once, and roughly 13% sits in the top ten. Sequenced input: peripheral blood. The receptors were sampled from a human donor in a cohort sampled during active COVID-19.

The chain is built from TRBV7-9 and TRBJ2-3; D is uncertain. The CDR3 covers 13 residues. V shed 8 bases and J shed 0 bases, with 9 bases lying between them. CDR1 and CDR2 from the germline V gene are SEHNR and FQNEAQ (reference sequence). The CDR3 spells CASSGWSTDTQYF. CDR3 sequence (DNA): TGTGCCAGCTCAGGATGGAGCACAGATACGCAGTATTTT.

This chain links TRBV7-7 with TRBJ2-1, with TRBD1 matching over 8 bases. This CDR3 has 15 residues. Trimming removed 5 bases from V and 10 bases from J; junction bases left unmatched: 13. Germline assignment: CDR1 SSHAT and CDR2 FNYEAQ (reference sequence). Here the CDR3 DNA reads TGTGCCAGCAGCCCCTTCAGGGGGCCAGCCAAGGAGCAGTTCTTC. It is translated as CASSPFRGPAKEQFF.

The rearrangement links TRBV9 to TRBJ2-5, with D perhaps TRBD2 (6 bases). Germline CDR1 is SGDLS and CDR2 is YYNGEE. The CDR3 is made up of 15 amino acids. V was pared by 1 base and J by 2 bases, with 12 bases between. In DNA form, the CDR3 reads TGTGCCAGCAGCGTATGGCGGGAAGGGCAAGAGACCCAGTACTTC. Translation: CASSVWREGQETQYF.

The sample holds a few counts of this clone. The chain links TRBV4-1 to TRBJ2-2; D may be TRBD1 (5 bases). The V end lost 0 bases, the J end lost 4 bases, and 12 bases lay between the germline ends. The CDR3 is 16 residues long. Germline CDR1 reads MGHRA; CDR2 reads YSYEKL. The DNA of the CDR3 is TGCGCCAGCAGCCAAGAGAGCAGGGTTGGCACCGGGGAGCTGTTTTTT. It encodes CASSQESRVGTGELFF.

The chain recombines TRBV5-4 with TRBJ2-7; no firm D call. V was pared by 4 bases and J by 3 bases, with 14 bases between. The V gene's germline CDR1 is SGHNT and CDR2 YYREEE (reference sequence). The CDR3 runs 14 residues. This chain's CDR3 is CASSRVENVYEQYF. CDR3 in DNA: TGTGCCAGCAGCCGGGTCGAGAACGTCTACGAGCAGTACTTC.

The chain's CDR3 is CASSQEAPYGYTF. The CDR3 DNA is TGTGCCAGCAGCCAAGAGGCACCCTATGGCTACACCTTC. The rearrangement uses TRBV3-1 (or the pseudogene TRBV3-2) and TRBJ1-2; no definite D call. Germline CDR1 is LGHDT and CDR2 is YNNKEL (reference sequence). The CDR3 spans 13 residues. V was cut by 0 bases and J by 4 bases, with 6 bases left in between.